This entry is about one TCR beta chain. Its antigen is as yet unknown. Trimming took 0 bases from V and 10 from J, leaving 14 bases between them. CDR3 length: 14 amino acids. Germline assignment: CDR1 SGHRS and CDR2 YFSETQ. The record originates from a study of T cell responses to AZD1222 COVID-19 vaccine. Sequencing used immunoSEQ multiplex PCR; TCRdb keeps in-frame clones, though not all of them. The table lists 90,000 to 110,000 clones, nearly 90% of them singletons. Study findings and constraints: No day 14 peak samples; only post-peak repertoires were characterized. Baseline seropositivity characterized only six AZD1222 recipients.

The V call is TRBV5-1, the J call TRBJ2-1; no clear D gene. The source is an adult in good health. The sequences come from peripheral blood, collected on day 0 of MenACWY control vaccination. CDR3: CASSLEVVSKEQFF. The CDR3 DNA sequence: TGCGCCAGCAGCTTGGAGGTGGTCTCTAAGGAGCAGTTCTTC.